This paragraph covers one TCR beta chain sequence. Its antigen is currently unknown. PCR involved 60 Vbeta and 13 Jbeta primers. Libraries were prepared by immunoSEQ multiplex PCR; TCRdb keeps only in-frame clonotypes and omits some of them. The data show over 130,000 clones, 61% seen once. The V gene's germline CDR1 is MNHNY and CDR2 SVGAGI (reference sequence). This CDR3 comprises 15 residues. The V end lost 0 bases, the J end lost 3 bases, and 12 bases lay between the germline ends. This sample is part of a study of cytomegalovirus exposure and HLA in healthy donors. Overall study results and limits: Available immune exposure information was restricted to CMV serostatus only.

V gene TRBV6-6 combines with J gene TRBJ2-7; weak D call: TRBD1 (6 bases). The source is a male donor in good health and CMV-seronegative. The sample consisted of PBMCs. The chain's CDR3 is CASSYSPGTNYEQYF. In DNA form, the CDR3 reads TGTGCCAGCAGTTACTCGCCTGGGACAAACTACGAGCAGTACTTC.